This T cell receptor beta chain was recovered during a study of post-analysis software for immune sequencing data. Findings and limits, study-wide: People with multiple sclerosis had a significantly lower normalized Chao1 diversity than controls did. When patients were compared with controls, about five TRBV segments were more frequent, TRBV5-6, TRBV5-1 and TRBV20-1 among them.

This clonotype has more than one count but fewer than ten. The antigen is unknown. V lost 4 bases and J lost 9; bases outside the gene matches: 7. The CDR3 covers 16 residues. CDR1 is SGHRS and CDR2 is YFSETQ in the germline V gene. Presence of unique molecular identifiers characterized the TCR beta cDNA libraries. Around 500,000 cDNA molecules were obtained per 1 to 10 million input T cells. TCRdb re-derived calls from the PCR reads in MiXCR, one entry per CDR3 protein. This table holds roughly 700,000 distinct CDR3 sequences, roughly 30% found once. The receptor comes from a girl under 18 with multiple sclerosis. Sequencing was carried out using blood. The V call is TRBV5-1, the J call TRBJ2-1; 16 bases fit TRBD2. The CDR3 DNA follows: TGCGCCAGCAGCGCCGGGACTAGCGGGAGGGGGGGTGAGCAGTTCTTC. Protein product: CASSAGTSGRGGEQFF.